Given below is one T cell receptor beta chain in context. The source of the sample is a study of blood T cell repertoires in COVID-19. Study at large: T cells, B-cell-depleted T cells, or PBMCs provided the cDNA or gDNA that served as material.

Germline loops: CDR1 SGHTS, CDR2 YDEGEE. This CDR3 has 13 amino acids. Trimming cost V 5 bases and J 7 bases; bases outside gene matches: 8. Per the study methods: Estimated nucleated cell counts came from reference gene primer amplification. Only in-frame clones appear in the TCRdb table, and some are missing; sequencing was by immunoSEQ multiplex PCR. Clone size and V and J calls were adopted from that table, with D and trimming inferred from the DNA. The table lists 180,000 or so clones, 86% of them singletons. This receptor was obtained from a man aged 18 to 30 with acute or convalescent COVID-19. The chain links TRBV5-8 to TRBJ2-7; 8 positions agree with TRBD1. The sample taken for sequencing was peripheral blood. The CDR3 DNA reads TGTGCCAGCAGGGGCAGGGGGCGTGGTGAGCAGTACGTC. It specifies CASRGRGRGEQYV.